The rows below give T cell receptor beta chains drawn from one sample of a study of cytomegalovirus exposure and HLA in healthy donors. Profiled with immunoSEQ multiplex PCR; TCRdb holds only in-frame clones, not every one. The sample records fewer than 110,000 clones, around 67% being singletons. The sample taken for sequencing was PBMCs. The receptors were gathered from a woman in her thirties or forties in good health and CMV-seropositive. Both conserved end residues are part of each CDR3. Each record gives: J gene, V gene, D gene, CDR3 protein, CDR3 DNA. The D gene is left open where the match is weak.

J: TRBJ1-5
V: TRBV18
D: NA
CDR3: CASSGGGNQPQHF
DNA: TGTGCCAGCTCAGGAGGAGGCAATCAGCCCCAGCATTTT

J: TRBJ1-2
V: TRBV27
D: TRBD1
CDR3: CASSPGQRPYYGYTF
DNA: TGTGCCAGCAGCCCGGGACAGAGGCCTTACTATGGCTACACCTTC

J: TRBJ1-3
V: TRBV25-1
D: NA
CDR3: CASSQTREGGNTIYF
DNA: TGTGCCAGCAGTCAGACCCGCGAGGGAGGAAACACCATATATTTT

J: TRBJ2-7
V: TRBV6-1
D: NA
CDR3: CASSRPSSERYEQYF
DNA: TGTGCCAGCAGTAGACCTTCTAGCGAGCGCTACGAGCAGTACTTC

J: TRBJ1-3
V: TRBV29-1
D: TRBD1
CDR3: CSVEDDRGRNTIYF
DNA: TGCAGCGTTGAAGACGACAGGGGGCGAAACACCATATATTTT

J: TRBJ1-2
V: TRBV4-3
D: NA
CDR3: CASSERWRSNNYGYTF
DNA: TGCGCCAGCAGCGAAAGATGGAGGTCCAATAACTATGGCTACACCTTC

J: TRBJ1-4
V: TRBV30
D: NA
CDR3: CAWSASVSEKLFF
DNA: TGTGCCTGGAGTGCCTCAGTCAGTGAAAAACTGTTTTTT

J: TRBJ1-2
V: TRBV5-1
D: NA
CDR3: CASTNTGLNYGYTF
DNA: TGCGCCAGCACCAATACGGGTTTAAACTATGGCTACACCTTC

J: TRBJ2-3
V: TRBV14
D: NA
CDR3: CASSQNSRDTQYF
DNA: TGTGCCAGCAGCCAGAACAGCAGAGATACGCAGTATTTT

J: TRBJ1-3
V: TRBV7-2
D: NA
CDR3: CASSFSAGAGNTIYF
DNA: TGTGCCAGCAGCTTCTCGGCAGGGGCTGGAAACACCATATATTTT

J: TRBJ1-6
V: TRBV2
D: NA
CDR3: CASRRSNSPLHF
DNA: TGTGCCAGCAGGCGCTCTAATTCACCCCTCCACTTT

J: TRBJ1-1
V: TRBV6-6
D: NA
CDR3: CASNPGVNTEAFF
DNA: TGTGCCAGCAACCCAGGGGTGAACACTGAAGCTTTCTTT

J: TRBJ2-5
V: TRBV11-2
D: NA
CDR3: CASSLVRTDQETQYF
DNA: TGTGCCAGCAGCTTAGTTAGAACAGACCAAGAGACCCAGTACTTC

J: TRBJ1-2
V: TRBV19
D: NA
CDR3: CASTGGLLGGYTF
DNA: TGTGCCAGTACCGGGGGACTTCTCGGTGGCTACACCTTC

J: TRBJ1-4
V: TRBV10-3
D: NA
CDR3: CAISGGGNSDEKLFF
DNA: TGTGCCATCAGTGGGGGAGGGAATTCTGATGAAAAACTGTTTTTT

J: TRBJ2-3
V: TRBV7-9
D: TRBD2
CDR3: CASSLVENSGRRLDTQYF
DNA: TGTGCCAGCAGCTTAGTGGAGAACAGCGGGAGGCGATTAGATACGCAGTATTTT

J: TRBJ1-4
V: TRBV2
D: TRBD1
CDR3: CASNSVAGQGEKLFF
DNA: TGTGCCAGCAACTCGGTCGCGGGACAGGGGGAAAAACTGTTTTTT

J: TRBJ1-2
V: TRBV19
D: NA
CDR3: CASSITPVNYGYTF
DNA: TGTGCCAGTAGTATCACACCCGTTAACTATGGCTACACCTTC

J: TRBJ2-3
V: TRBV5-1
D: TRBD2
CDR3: CASSLGSGGYSTDTQYF
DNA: TGCGCCAGCAGCTTGGGTAGCGGGGGCTACAGCACAGATACGCAGTATTTT

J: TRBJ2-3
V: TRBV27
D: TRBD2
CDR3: CASSLTSGGHARYF
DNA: TGTGCCAGCAGTTTGACTAGCGGGGGCCATGCTCGGTATTTT

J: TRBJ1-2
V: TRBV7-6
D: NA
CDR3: CASSAPGYYGYTF
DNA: TGTGCCAGCAGCGCCCCGGGGTACTATGGCTACACCTTC

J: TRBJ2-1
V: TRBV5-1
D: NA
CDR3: CASSLERSSYNEQFF
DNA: TGCGCCAGCAGCTTGGAGCGGAGCTCCTACAATGAGCAGTTCTTC

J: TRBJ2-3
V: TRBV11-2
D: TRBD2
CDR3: CASNGGGGATDTQYF
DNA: TGTGCCAGCAACGGGGGCGGGGGGGCCACAGATACGCAGTATTTT